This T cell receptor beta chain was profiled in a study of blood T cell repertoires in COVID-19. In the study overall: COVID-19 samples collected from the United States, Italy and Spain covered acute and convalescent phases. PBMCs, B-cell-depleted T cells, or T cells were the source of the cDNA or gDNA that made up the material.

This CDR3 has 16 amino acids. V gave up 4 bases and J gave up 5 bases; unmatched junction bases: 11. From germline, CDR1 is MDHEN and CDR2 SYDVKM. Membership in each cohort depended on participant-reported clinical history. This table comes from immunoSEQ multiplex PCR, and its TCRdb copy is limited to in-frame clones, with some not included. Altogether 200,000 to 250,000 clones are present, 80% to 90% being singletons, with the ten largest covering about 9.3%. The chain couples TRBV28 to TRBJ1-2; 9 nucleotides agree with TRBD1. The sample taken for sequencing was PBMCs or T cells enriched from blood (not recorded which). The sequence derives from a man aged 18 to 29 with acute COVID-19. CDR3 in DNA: TGTGCCAGCAGTTCCTACGCGGGACAGGGATCGTATGGCTACACCTTC. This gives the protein CASSSYAGQGSYGYTF.